The T cell receptor beta chain under discussion was sequenced for a study of blood T cell repertoires in COVID-19. Across the study: Samples came from the United States, Italy and Spain, spanning acute and convalescent COVID-19. T cells, B-cell-depleted T cells, or PBMCs provided the cDNA or gDNA that served as material.

Germline V gene lookup returns CDR1 SGDLS and CDR2 YYNGEE. V was clipped by 0 bases and J by 0 bases, with 11 bases between them. The CDR3 runs to 16 residues. Per the study methods: Estimated nucleated cell counts came from reference gene primer amplification. The repertoire was sequenced with immunoSEQ multiplex PCR; TCRdb's copy has only in-frame clones and lacks some. Clone size and the V and J calls come from that table; the DNA yielded D and trimming. The table lists about 120,000 clones, 75% to 90% of them singletons. The sequence was obtained from a man between 65 and 85 years old with active or convalescent COVID-19. The chain joins TRBV9 to TRBJ2-3, with D tentatively TRBD2 (6 bases). Sequencing was done on a sample of peripheral blood. The CDR3 region is CASSVVGGVSTDTQYF. For the CDR3, the DNA is TGTGCCAGCAGCGTAGTAGGCGGGGTGAGCACAGATACGCAGTATTTT.